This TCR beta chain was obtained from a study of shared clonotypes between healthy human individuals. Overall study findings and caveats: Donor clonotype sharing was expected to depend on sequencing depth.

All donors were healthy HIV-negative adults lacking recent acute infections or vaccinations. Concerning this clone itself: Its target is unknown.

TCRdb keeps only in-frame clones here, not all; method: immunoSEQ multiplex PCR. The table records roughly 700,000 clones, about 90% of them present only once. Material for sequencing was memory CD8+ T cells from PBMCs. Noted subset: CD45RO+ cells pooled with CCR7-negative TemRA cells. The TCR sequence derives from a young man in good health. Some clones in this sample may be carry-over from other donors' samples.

In DNA form, the CDR3 reads TGCGCCAGCAGCCAAGAGAACAGGGAATTCGTGCAGTTCTTC. It translates to CASSQENREFVQFF. The chain employs TRBV4-1 and TRBJ2-1; the D gene is possibly TRBD1 (6 bases). With 0 bases removed from V and 12 bases from J, the gap between germline ends came to 15 bases. CDR1 is MGHRA and CDR2 is YSYEKL in the germline V gene. This CDR3 has 14 amino acids.